A single sample gave rise to the 23 T cell receptor beta chains below, sequenced in a study of OX40 agonist ivuxolimab in advanced cancers. The table came from immunoSEQ multiplex PCR; TCRdb's copy has only in-frame clones and leaves some out. This sample has 70,000 to 95,000 clones; 88% occur once, and the top ten carry about 0.78%. The sequencing used CD4+ or CD8+ T cells sorted from blood, collected in a trial of the OX40 agonist ivuxolimab. These receptors all come from an adult with an advanced solid tumor such as melanoma, head and neck, liver or kidney cancer.

The chain couples TRBV5-4 to TRBJ1-1; D is possibly TRBD1 (6 bases). From germline, CDR1 is SGHNT and CDR2 YYREEE (reference sequence). CDR3 length equals 16 residues. The V end lost 0 bases, the J end lost 4 bases, and 16 bases lay between the germline ends. CDR3 residues: CASSLAGGGTGTEAFF. The CDR3 nucleotides are TGTGCCAGCAGCTTGGCCGGGGGGGGCACGGGCACTGAAGCTTTCTTT.

This chain connects TRBV7-6 to TRBJ1-5; no firm D call. Germline V lookup: CDR1 SGHVS, CDR2 FNYEAQ. The V end was cut by 4 bases, the J end by 5 bases, with 9 bases between. The CDR3 totals 13 residues. The CDR3 sequence: CASSSGWDQPQHF. CDR3 sequence (DNA): TGTGCCAGCAGCTCTGGATGGGATCAGCCCCAGCATTTT.

The rearrangement links TRBV6-4 to TRBJ2-1; D uncertain. The CDR3 runs 15 residues. The V end lost 6 bases, the J end lost 2 bases, and 14 bases lay between the germline ends. Germline CDR1 MRHNA, CDR2 SNTAGT. The CDR3 here is CASSLMTVPYNEQFF. DNA of the CDR3: TGTGCCAGCAGCTTGATGACGGTACCCTACAATGAGCAGTTCTTC.

The rearrangement uses TRBV27 and TRBJ2-5, with TRBD2 matching over 8 bases. The germline V gene encodes CDR1 MNHEY and CDR2 SMNVEV (reference sequence). CDR3 size: 15 residues. V lost 3 bases to trimming and J lost 1 base; unmatched junction nucleotides: 4. CDR3 sequence (DNA): TGTGCCAGCAGTTTTTTTACTAGCGGCCAAGAGACCCAGTACTTC. Protein sequence: CASSFFTSGQETQYF.

The gene calls are TRBV28 and TRBJ1-5; 7 bases are a match to TRBD1. The CDR3 contains 14 residues. Germline V gene sequence: CDR1 MDHEN, CDR2 SYDVKM. V was clipped by 6 bases and J by 7 bases; unmatched bases: 9. The CDR3 DNA sequence: TGTGCCAGCAGACCGACAGGGACGGTCCAGCCCCAGCATTTT. Amino acid sequence: CASRPTGTVQPQHF.

The CDR3 spells CASSREGSAGELFF. CDR3 bases: TGTGCCAGCAGCCGAGAGGGTAGCGCCGGGGAGCTGTTTTTT. The rearrangement uses TRBV11-3 and TRBJ2-2; D is perhaps TRBD2 (5 bases). The CDR3 runs 14 residues. The V end lost 5 bases, the J end lost 6 bases, and 13 bases lay between the germline ends. Germline V gives CDR1 SGHNT, CDR2 YENEEA.

The rearrangement uses TRBV19 and TRBJ1-4; 9 bases line up with TRBD1. Germline V gene data show CDR1 as LNHDA and CDR2 as SQIVND (reference sequence). The CDR3 sequence is 13 residues long. The CDR3 nucleotides read TGTGGTTCCGGGACAGGGAGGGGTGAAAAACTGTTTTTT. It specifies CGSGTGRGEKLFF.

The chain carries TRBV7-9 and TRBJ2-2; D is uncertain. The germline V gene encodes CDR1 SEHNR and CDR2 FQNEAQ (reference sequence). Between the trimmed V and J ends, which lost 6 bases and 2 bases, there was a span of 7 bases. The CDR3 is made up of 13 amino acids. As DNA, the CDR3 is TGTGCCAGCAGGGAGATTAACACCGGGGAGCTGTTTTTT. It is translated as CASREINTGELFF.

CDR3 loop: CASSLDRYEQYF. DNA for the CDR3: TGTGCCAGCAGCTTAGATCGTTACGAGCAGTACTTC. The V and J genes are TRBV11-2 and TRBJ2-7; D call uncertain. Trimming stripped 0 bases from V and 4 bases from J, with 4 bases between. Germline CDR1 and CDR2: SGHAT and FQNNGV. This CDR3 is built from 12 residues.

In nucleotides, the CDR3 is TGTGCCAGCAGTGAGGACAGGGGGATTTTTATTGGGACCCAGTACTTC. Protein: CASSEDRGIFIGTQYF. The chain uses TRBV28 and TRBJ2-5, with 10 bases matching TRBD1. With V trimmed by 5 bases and J by 7 bases, 13 bases remained unmatched. Per the germline V gene, CDR1 is MDHEN and CDR2 is SYDVKM. The CDR3 has 16 amino acids.

This chain uses TRBV6-5 with TRBJ2-5, with TRBD2 matching over 7 bases. V was clipped by 7 bases and J by 5 bases; unmatched bases: 7. There are 13 residues in the CDR3. CDR1 and CDR2 (germline): MNHEY, SVGAGI. The CDR3 DNA sequence: TGTGCCAGCACCGACTTGGGAGGGGAGACCCAGTACTTC. This gives the protein CASTDLGGETQYF.

This chain links TRBV28 with TRBJ2-4; TRBD1 matches 8 bases. The CDR3 is 14 residues long. Germline CDR1 and CDR2: MDHEN and SYDVKM. With 6 bases clipped from V and 4 bases from J, the junction kept 5 bases outside the gene matches. CDR3 nucleotides: TGTGCCAGCAGCCTCACAGGGGGGAAAAACATTCAGTACTTC. Translated, it gives CASSLTGGKNIQYF.

The V and J genes are TRBV2 and TRBJ1-5, with D possibly TRBD1 on 6 matching bases. Trimming took off 5 bases at V and 3 bases at J, with 11 bases between the two ends. The CDR3 covers 14 residues. CDR1 SNHLY and CDR2 FYNNEI come from the germline V gene. Here the CDR3 reads CASSPDRYNQPQHF. Here the CDR3 DNA reads TGTGCCAGCAGTCCCGACAGGTACAATCAGCCCCAGCATTTT.

The V gene is TRBV5-1, the J gene TRBJ2-7; D tentatively fits TRBD1 or TRBD2 (5 bases each). Germline CDR1 and CDR2: SGHRS and YFSETQ. This CDR3 spans 16 amino acids. V shed 0 bases and J shed 0 bases, with 13 bases lying between them. CDR3 sequence (DNA): TGCGCCAGCAGCTTGGCCGGGGCAGCCTCCTCCTACGAGCAGTACTTC. This encodes CASSLAGAASSYEQYF.

The chain uses TRBV25-1 and TRBJ2-3; the D gene is possibly TRBD1 (6 bases). The CDR3 contains 15 residues. The V and J ends lost 2 bases and 4 bases respectively, with 13 bases between them. The germline CDR1 and CDR2 sequences are MGHDK and SYGVNS. The CDR3 DNA reads TGTGCCAGCAGTGAAAGGGGGTATGGGCCAGATACGCAGTATTTT. Amino acids: CASSERGYGPDTQYF. The variable domain in full, completed from reference TRBV25-1 and TRBJ2-3, reads EADIYQTPRYLVIGTGKKITLECSQTMGHDKMYWYQQDPGMELHLIHYSYGVNSTEKGDLSSESTVSRIRTEHFPLTLESARPSHTSQYLCASSERGYGPDTQYFGPGTRLTVL.

V and J are TRBV6-5 and TRBJ2-7; 12 bases match TRBD1. CDR3 length equals 14 residues. V shed 4 bases, J shed 6 bases, and the junction held 4 bases outside the gene matches. Per the germline V gene, CDR1 is MNHEY and CDR2 is SVGAGI. CDR3 DNA: TGTGCCAGCAGTTCCCGGGACAGGGGGCCCGAGCAGTACTTC. Its protein product is CASSSRDRGPEQYF.

The chain joins TRBV27 to TRBJ1-4, with 8 bases matching TRBD1. Germline lookup yields CDR1 MNHEY and CDR2 SMNVEV (reference sequence). J was trimmed by 4 bases and V by 6 bases; bases with no gene match: 4. The CDR3 extends over 14 amino acids. The CDR3 region has the DNA TGTGCCAGCAGAAACGACAGGGGTAATGAAAAACTGTTTTTT. Its translation is CASRNDRGNEKLFF.

V gene TRBV6-1 combines with J gene TRBJ1-5; TRBD1 aligns across 7 bases. V was clipped by 5 bases and J by 6 bases; unmatched bases: 7. Germline CDR1 is MNHNS and CDR2 is SASEGT. The CDR3 is 14 amino acids. The CDR3 loop reads CASSPDRTSQPQHF. CDR3 DNA: TGTGCCAGCAGTCCGGACAGGACCAGTCAGCCCCAGCATTTT.

The chain joins TRBV6-1 to TRBJ2-7; no firm D call. Germline CDR1 and CDR2: MNHNS and SASEGT. V shed 7 bases and J shed 2 bases, with 6 bases lying between them. The CDR3 consists of 11 residues. The CDR3 nucleotides are TGTGCCAGCAATATAGCCTACGAGCAGTACTTC. It specifies CASNIAYEQYF.

The chain combines TRBV6-5 with TRBJ1-1, with a tentative D call TRBD1 (6 bases). CDR3 length: 14 residues. The germline V and J ends were trimmed by 3 bases and 3 bases, with 11 bases remaining between them. CDR1 and CDR2 (germline): MNHEY, SVGAGI. In DNA, the CDR3 is TGTGCCAGCAGTTATTTGGAGGGGGACACTGAAGCTTTCTTT. Protein sequence: CASSYLEGDTEAFF.

The rearrangement links TRBV11-2 to TRBJ2-1, with 7 bases that match TRBD2. J was trimmed by 3 bases and V by 7 bases; bases with no gene match: 6. This CDR3 contains 14 residues. The V gene's germline CDR1 is SGHAT and CDR2 FQNNGV. CDR3 DNA: TGTGCCAGCACCCCCGGACTAGACTACAATGAGCAGTTCTTC. Protein: CASTPGLDYNEQFF. The variable domain in full, with the rest retrieved from reference TRBV11-2 and TRBJ2-1, is EAGVAQSPRYKIIEKRQSVAFWCNPISGHATLYWYQQILGQGPKLLIQFQNNGVVDDSQLPKDRFSAERLKGVDSTLKIQPAKLEDSAVYLCASTPGLDYNEQFFGPGTRLTVL.

V usage is TRBV5-4 and J usage is TRBJ2-5; possible D gene TRBD2, 6 bases. Trimming took off 0 bases at V and 1 base at J, with 10 bases between the two ends. The V gene's germline CDR1 is SGHNT and CDR2 YYREEE (reference sequence). There are 15 residues in the CDR3. CDR3 sequence reads: CASSLAGGAQETQYF. The CDR3 DNA follows: TGTGCCAGCAGCTTGGCGGGCGGGGCCCAAGAGACCCAGTACTTC.

This sequence joins TRBV15 and TRBJ2-1; 7 positions match TRBD2. This CDR3 region has 13 residues. Germline CDR1 reads LNHNV; CDR2 reads YYDKDF (reference sequence). Unmatched junction bases numbered 7, after V lost 5 bases and J lost 9 bases. The DNA of the CDR3 is TGTGCCACCAGCGGCCCTGGGGGGGGTGAGCAGTTCTTC. Amino acids: CATSGPGGGEQFF.